The T cell receptor beta chain described here comes from a study of spatial heterogeneity in lung cancer. About the research overall: Strong correlation linked TCR transcript counts in tumor regions to a T cell module score derived from matched bulk RNA-seq.

Each molecule of TCR cDNA was tagged with one unique molecular identifier. Via MiXCR, TCRdb re-called the 5' RACE reads, giving one row per CDR3 protein. This sample has 16,000 or so distinct CDR3 sequences; around 6.8% occur once, and the top ten carry around 20%. V lost 4 bases and J lost 4, with 7 bases in between. The CDR3 has 12 residues. From germline, CDR1 is MDHEN and CDR2 SYDVKM. This clonotype was observed many times. The antigen remains undetermined. Study results and limitations: Intratumoral expanded alpha and beta TCR counts were found to track tumor mutation counts.

Described time point: sample taken at primary tumor resection. Sequencing used lung tumor tissue, obtained at surgery. The V and J genes are TRBV28 and TRBJ2-5; D call uncertain. The TCR comes from a female donor with early-stage non-small cell lung cancer. DNA of the CDR3: TGTGCCAGCAGTTCAGGCCCAGAGACCCAGTACTTC. Its protein product is CASSSGPETQYF.